This T cell receptor beta chain was sequenced in a study of post-analysis software for immune sequencing data. General study findings and limits: There were several TRBV segments more frequent in patients than controls, and TRBV5-6, TRBV5-1 and TRBV20-1 were among them. Samples sharing a preparation batch grouped tightly together when assessed by F measure. Among multiple sclerosis patients, normalized Chao1 diversity was significantly below that of controls.

The ends lost 4 bases at V and 3 bases at J; junction bases unmatched: 7. The germline V gene has CDR1 ENHRY and CDR2 SYGVKD. The CDR3 has 15 residues. Included in the TCR beta cDNA libraries were unique molecular identifiers. Input populations of 1 to 10 million T cells gave rise to around 480,000 cDNA molecules. TCRdb reprocessed the PCR reads via MiXCR and lists one record per CDR3 protein. Of about 540,000 distinct CDR3 sequences in the sample, approximately 34% were seen once. In the case of this clonotype: Its matching antigen is unknown.

The sample consisted of blood. The chain links TRBV10-3 to TRBJ1-1; TRBD1 agrees at 8 bases. The sequence was collected from a girl aged 2-17 years with multiple sclerosis. The CDR3 sequence: CAISGGTGQHTEAFF. CDR3 in DNA: TGTGCCATCAGTGGCGGGACAGGTCAGCACACTGAAGCTTTCTTT.